The 31 T cell receptor beta chains below come from one sample, sequenced in a study of T cell responses to AZD1222 COVID-19 vaccine. Sequenced by immunoSEQ multiplex PCR; TCRdb stores in-frame clones only, minus some. This sample has fewer than 200,000 clones; roughly 92% occur once, and the top ten carry 2.5% to 3%. The starting material was peripheral blood, obtained on day 0 of AZD1222 vaccination. The receptors stem from an adult in good health.

The J gene is TRBJ1-2, the V gene TRBV12-3 or TRBV12-4, with a possible D match to TRBD1 (5 bases). V gave up 5 bases and J gave up 2 bases, with 9 bases separating them. The CDR3 is 13 amino acids. The CDR3 loop reads CASSVDRNYGYTF. The CDR3 DNA reads TGTGCCAGCAGTGTTGACAGAAACTATGGCTACACCTTC.

The chain joins TRBV27 to TRBJ2-2, with 7 bases that match TRBD2. Germline V lookup: CDR1 MNHEY, CDR2 SMNVEV (reference sequence). CDR3 length: 19 residues. V lost 3 bases, J lost 5 bases, and 18 bases stayed unmatched. The CDR3 DNA is TGTGCCAGCAGTTTGGTTTGGGCTGTAAGCGGGATATCTACCGGGGAGCTGTTTTTT. It codes for CASSLVWAVSGISTGELFF.

The chain recombines TRBV6-2 or TRBV6-3 with TRBJ2-3; 12 bases match TRBD2. The germline gives CDR1 MNHEY, CDR2 SVGEGT. V lost 6 bases, J lost 4 bases, and 8 bases stayed unmatched. The CDR3 is 16 amino acids. In nucleotides, the CDR3 is TGTGCCAGCAGCCCTAGCGGGAGGGCTGAGGCAGATACGCAGTATTTT. Its protein is CASSPSGRAEADTQYF.

This clone has a single count. This chain joins TRBV2 and TRBJ2-3; D is undetermined. Per the germline V gene, CDR1 is SNHLY and CDR2 is FYNNEI. Trimming pared 1 base from V and 2 bases from J, leaving 10 bases between. The CDR3 is 15 amino acids. CDR3 in DNA: TGTGCCAGCAGTGAAGATCTCGGCTCCACAGATACGCAGTATTTT. Protein sequence: CASSEDLGSTDTQYF.

The V gene is TRBV7-6, the J gene TRBJ2-7; weak D call: TRBD2 (6 bases). The CDR3 has 17 amino acids. V was shortened by 5 bases and J by 7 bases, with 27 bases between the two germline ends. CDR1 SGHVS and CDR2 FNYEAQ come from the germline V gene. The CDR3 region has the DNA TGTGCCAGCAGCACGGGTGCGTACGGGAGTACCTACGTGGAGCAGTACTTC. This translates into CASSTGAYGSTYVEQYF.

The gene calls are TRBV5-4 and TRBJ2-2; D might be TRBD1 or TRBD2, each matching 6 bases. The ends were cut back, 0 bases at V and 3 bases at J, with 12 bases in the middle. The CDR3 contains 16 residues. CDR1 is SGHNT and CDR2 is YYREEE in the germline V gene (reference sequence). The CDR3 reads CASSLEGGWDTGELFF. CDR3 nucleotides: TGTGCCAGCAGCTTGGAGGGGGGCTGGGACACCGGGGAGCTGTTTTTT.

The chain employs TRBV19 and TRBJ1-1; 7 bases are a match to TRBD1. Per germline, CDR1 LNHDA and CDR2 SQIVND (reference sequence). The trim removed 7 bases at V and 1 base at J, leaving 6 bases unmatched. CDR3 size: 14 residues. The CDR3 reads CASTRDSSNTEAFF. For the CDR3, the DNA is TGTGCCAGTACCAGGGACAGTTCGAACACTGAAGCTTTCTTT.

The chain combines TRBV7-9 with TRBJ2-3; 11 nucleotides agree with TRBD2. This CDR3 spans 18 amino acids. With 5 bases clipped from V and 4 bases from J, the junction kept 14 bases outside the gene matches. Germline CDR1 and CDR2: SEHNR and FQNEAQ (reference sequence). The CDR3 nucleotides read TGTGCCAGCAGCCACCAACTAGCGGGAGAAGGTTTCGCAGATACGCAGTATTTT. It specifies CASSHQLAGEGFADTQYF.

V usage is TRBV19 and J usage is TRBJ1-1, with D perhaps TRBD1 (6 bases). Between the trimmed V and J ends, which lost 10 bases and 0 bases, there was a span of 12 bases. The CDR3 is 13 amino acids. Germline CDR1 LNHDA, CDR2 SQIVND (reference sequence). The CDR3 DNA is TGTGCCACCCACAGGGAAATGAACACTGAAGCTTTCTTT. It is translated as CATHREMNTEAFF.

The rearrangement joins TRBV2 to TRBJ1-6; no clear D gene. V lost 3 bases and J 4 bases, leaving 10 bases between the germline ends. The CDR3 covers 15 residues. Germline V gene data show CDR1 as SNHLY and CDR2 as FYNNEI. The CDR3 sequence: CASSDAGPYNSPLHF. CDR3 DNA sequence: TGTGCCAGCAGTGACGCTGGACCATATAATTCACCCCTCCACTTT.

This clone has a handful of counts. This CDR3 reads CATSRDGMGGEAFF. The CDR3, as DNA: TGTGCCACCAGCAGAGATGGGATGGGAGGTGAAGCTTTCTTT. The V call is TRBV15, the J call TRBJ1-1; D is undetermined. V lost 0 bases, J lost 7 bases, and 12 bases lay in between. This CDR3 contains 14 residues. Germline-derived CDR1 and CDR2 are LNHNV and YYDKDF (reference sequence). Looking up the rest from reference TRBV15 and TRBJ1-1 gives the full variable domain: DAMVIQNPRYQVTQFGKPVTLSCSQTLNHNVMYWYQQKSSQAPKLLFHYYDKDFNNEADTPDNFQSRRPNTSFCFLDIRSPGLGDTAMYLCATSRDGMGGEAFFGQGTRLTVV.

This clone was seen only a few times. This CDR3 is CASSLRSGGFGGELFF. The CDR3 region has the DNA TGCGCCAGCAGCTTGAGGTCAGGGGGTTTTGGCGGGGAGCTGTTTTTT. The V gene is TRBV5-1, the J gene TRBJ2-2, with TRBD1 identical over 7 bases. The junction had 10 bases not matched to a gene; V was cut back by 1 base and J by 7 bases. Germline loops: CDR1 SGHRS, CDR2 YFSETQ. This CDR3 has 16 residues.

The chain recombines TRBV6-5 with TRBJ2-1, with D perhaps TRBD2 (6 bases). V lost 7 bases and J 8 bases, leaving 21 bases between the germline ends. Germline V gives CDR1 MNHEY, CDR2 SVGAGI. This CDR3 region has 15 residues. In DNA, the CDR3 is TGTGCCAGCACCGAAAGACTAGAGGGTGTTTATGAGCAGTTCTTC. Protein: CASTERLEGVYEQFF.

The chain has TRBV7-9 and TRBJ1-6; D is unresolved. CDR3 size: 15 residues. Trimming removed 1 base at V and 8 bases at J, with 12 bases between. Germline V gives CDR1 SEHNR, CDR2 FQNEAQ (reference sequence). The CDR3 reads CASSLEGSGHSPLHF. The CDR3 coding sequence is TGTGCCAGCAGCTTAGAGGGCAGCGGTCATTCACCCCTCCACTTT. Looking up the rest from reference TRBV7-9 and TRBJ1-6 gives the full variable domain: DTGVSQNPRHKITKRGQNVTFRCDPISEHNRLYWYRQTLGQGPEFLTYFQNEAQLEKSRLLSDRFSAERPKGSFSTLEIQRTEQGDSAMYLCASSLEGSGHSPLHFGNGTRLTVT.

This rearrangement joins TRBV19 to TRBJ1-5; 8 bases map to TRBD1. The CDR3 is made up of 15 amino acids. Germline V lookup: CDR1 LNHDA, CDR2 SQIVND (reference sequence). The junction had 13 bases not matched to a gene; V was cut back by 3 bases and J by 12 bases. CDR3 region: CASSILGTGGGHQHF. The CDR3, as DNA: TGTGCCAGTAGTATCCTTGGGACAGGTGGAGGGCACCAGCATTTT.

This clone was recorded once. The J gene is TRBJ2-5, the V gene TRBV10-3; D might be TRBD1 or TRBD2, each matching 5 bases. The CDR3 is 14 amino acids. V was shortened by 6 bases and J by 5 bases, with 16 bases between the two germline ends. CDR1 ENHRY and CDR2 SYGVKD come from the germline V gene. CDR3 bases: TGTGCCATCAGGTCCCGGGACCAAGGGGAGACCCAGTACTTC. Encoded protein: CAIRSRDQGETQYF.

The J gene is TRBJ1-5, the V gene TRBV19; unclear D gene. Germline values: CDR1 LNHDA, CDR2 SQIVND (reference sequence). Trimming took 1 base from V and 4 from J, leaving 11 bases between them. The CDR3 has 15 amino acids. CDR3 sequence (DNA): TGTGCCAGTAGTATAGGAGGGCAGATGAATCAGCCCCAGCATTTT. As protein: CASSIGGQMNQPQHF.

The chain has TRBV2 and TRBJ2-1; TRBD2 agrees at 9 bases. V lost 6 bases to trimming and J lost 4 bases; unmatched junction nucleotides: 10. The CDR3 runs to 16 residues. Looked up from germline, CDR1 is SNHLY and CDR2 is FYNNEI. As DNA, the CDR3 is TGTGCCAGCAGGGCAATTTCTAGCGGGGCGTACAATGAGCAGTTCTTC. This encodes CASRAISSGAYNEQFF.

The chain links TRBV7-9 to TRBJ1-6; D unresolved. V was clipped by 2 bases and J by 10 bases, with 6 bases between them. CDR3 length: 12 amino acids. From germline, CDR1 is SEHNR and CDR2 FQNEAQ (reference sequence). Written as DNA, the CDR3 is TGTGCCAGCAGCTTAATCTCCTCACCCCTCCACTTT. Its translation is CASSLISSPLHF. Based on the CDR3 plus reference TRBV7-9 and TRBJ1-6, the full variable domain is DTGVSQNPRHKITKRGQNVTFRCDPISEHNRLYWYRQTLGQGPEFLTYFQNEAQLEKSRLLSDRFSAERPKGSFSTLEIQRTEQGDSAMYLCASSLISSPLHFGNGTRLTVT.

The J gene is TRBJ1-4, the V gene TRBV12-3 or TRBV12-4; D gene ambiguous. The CDR3 has 12 residues. Trimming cost V 5 bases and J 7 bases, with 8 bases left between them. The CDR3 nucleotides are TGTGCCAGCAGTAATTATGGTGAAAAACTGTTTTTT. It specifies CASSNYGEKLFF.

The chain recombines TRBV6-6 with TRBJ1-2; D unclear. The CDR3 consists of 13 residues. The germline V gene encodes CDR1 MNHNY and CDR2 SVGAGI (reference sequence). V was trimmed by 7 bases and J by 7 bases, leaving 16 bases between them. CDR3 bases: TGTGCCAGCACTCTCGAGACCTTAAGTGGCTACACCTTC. This gives the protein CASTLETLSGYTF.

Concerning this clone itself: The same CDR3 arises from other DNA sequences in this sample as well. The chain has TRBV19 and TRBJ1-2, with 9 positions matching TRBD1. The CDR3 has 13 residues. Per germline, CDR1 LNHDA and CDR2 SQIVND (reference sequence). V lost 3 bases, J lost 7 bases, and 3 bases stayed unmatched. In nucleotides, the CDR3 is TGTGCCAGTAGTATCGGGACAGGGCTTGGCTACACCTTC. Amino acids: CASSIGTGLGYTF.

The chain joins TRBV5-1 to TRBJ2-5; 8 nucleotides line up with TRBD2. This CDR3 region has 16 residues. With 0 bases clipped from V and 1 base from J, the junction kept 5 bases outside the gene matches. The germline CDR1 and CDR2 sequences are SGHRS and YFSETQ. CDR3 sequence reads: CASSLGTGLAQETQYF. CDR3 nucleotide sequence: TGCGCCAGCAGCTTGGGCACAGGACTAGCCCAAGAGACCCAGTACTTC.

This chain links TRBV29-1 with TRBJ2-1; tentative D call: TRBD2 (5 bases). Looked up from germline, CDR1 is SQVTM and CDR2 is ANQGSEA. The CDR3 is 14 residues long. V was pared by 7 bases and J by 7 bases, with 20 bases between. CDR3 coding DNA: TGCAGCGCCGAGGGCAGGCTAGATCGGAATGAGCAGTTCTTC. Protein: CSAEGRLDRNEQFF.

J is TRBJ2-1 and V is TRBV25-1; 11 bases are shared with TRBD2. Germline lookup yields CDR1 MGHDK and CDR2 SYGVNS. The CDR3 length is 16 residues. Unmatched junction bases numbered 4, after V lost 1 base and J lost 5 bases. CDR3 nucleotide sequence: TGTGCCAGCAGTGAATCGAGTAGCGGGAGGGACAATGAGCAGTTCTTC. Translated: CASSESSSGRDNEQFF. The whole variable domain, filled in from reference TRBV25-1 and TRBJ2-1, reads EADIYQTPRYLVIGTGKKITLECSQTMGHDKMYWYQQDPGMELHLIHYSYGVNSTEKGDLSSESTVSRIRTEHFPLTLESARPSHTSQYLCASSESSSGRDNEQFFGPGTRLTVL.

This chain links TRBV7-7 with TRBJ2-7, with a weak D call TRBD1 (6 bases). Trimming shortened V by 3 bases and J by 0 bases, and 12 bases separated the two germline ends. The CDR3 runs 15 residues. Germline CDR1 and CDR2: SSHAT and FNYEAQ (reference sequence). The CDR3 is CASSLSQGSSYEQYF. In nucleotides, the CDR3 is TGTGCCAGCAGCTTGAGTCAGGGGAGCTCCTACGAGCAGTACTTC.

The J gene is TRBJ2-2, the V gene TRBV9; D remains ambiguous. Germline CDR1 SGDLS, CDR2 YYNGEE. Trimming cost V 2 bases and J 3 bases, with 8 bases left between them. The CDR3 runs to 14 residues. The CDR3 coding sequence is TGTGCCAGCAGCGTCCCGTTGGACACCGGGGAGCTGTTTTTT. It is translated as CASSVPLDTGELFF.

This clone occurred a few times. The chain couples TRBV6-1 to TRBJ2-6; D unclear. Germline V gene sequence: CDR1 MNHNS, CDR2 SASEGT. The V and J ends lost 3 bases and 4 bases respectively, with 13 bases between them. The CDR3 is 16 amino acids. The CDR3 coding sequence is TGTGCCAGCAGTGAGAACCTAGGGTCCGGGGCCAACGTCCTGACTTTC. Its protein is CASSENLGSGANVLTF.

The chain has TRBV3-1 (or the pseudogene TRBV3-2) and TRBJ1-2; 7 bases line up with TRBD1. Losses at the gene ends were 0 bases for V and 2 bases for J; bases not matched to a gene: 6. Germline CDR1 reads LGHDT; CDR2 reads YNNKEL (reference sequence). This CDR3 has 16 amino acids. CDR3 region: CASSQDNRGSNYGYTF. Here the CDR3 DNA reads TGTGCCAGCAGCCAAGACAACAGGGGTTCCAACTATGGCTACACCTTC.

The chain employs TRBV15 and TRBJ1-1; D gene uncertain. V lost 0 bases and J lost 5, with 16 bases in between. CDR3 size: 16 residues. Germline V lookup: CDR1 LNHNV, CDR2 YYDKDF (reference sequence). The DNA of the CDR3 is TGTGCCACCAGCAGAGATATCTTGTCTGCAGGTACTGAAGCTTTCTTT. Protein: CATSRDILSAGTEAFF.

The chain employs TRBV6-5 and TRBJ2-7; the match to TRBD1 covers 8 bases. V lost 5 bases and J lost 2; bases outside the gene matches: 2. The V gene's germline CDR1 is MNHEY and CDR2 SVGAGI. The CDR3 extends over 13 amino acids. CDR3 DNA: TGTGCCAGCAGTCAGGGGGCCACCTACGAGCAGTACTTC. It translates to CASSQGATYEQYF.